Below, one T cell receptor (beta chain) is given with its context. Its antigen is still unknown. The junction departs from the called germline gene at one end, perhaps through a read error. The germline V gene encodes CDR1 SGHDN and CDR2 FVKESK. CDR3 size: 11 residues. These data are taken from a study of beta chain features in type 1 diabetes. Study results and caveats: All four CD4+ subsets from Type 1 diabetes patients carried moderately but significantly shorter TCRB CDR3s. A greater similarity of naive, central memory and Treg TCRB repertoires was seen among patients than among healthy donors. There was no resolution here of whether HLA type influences TCRB rearrangement.

The authors reverse transcribed all of the isolated RNA, so sequencing captured expressed TCRB transcripts. Some 4 million reads on average were seen across naive, central memory and regulatory T cell samples. The table came from immunoSEQ multiplex PCR; TCRdb's copy has only in-frame clones and leaves some out. The sample includes about 640,000 clones, 9.5% to 15% seen only once; the top ten take more than 0.1%. This TCR was sampled from a man aged 30 to 45 with type 1 diabetes. The chain is built from TRBV14 and TRBJ2-7; D unclear. Sequencing was carried out using naive CD4+ T cells from blood. The CDR3 coding sequence is TGTGCCAGCAGCCAAGTCCGGCAGCTACACTTC. As protein: CASSQVRQLHF.